The 2 T cell receptor beta chains below were found in one sample sequenced in a study of CD8+ T cells in alopecia areata. After pooling, cutaneous lymph node cells were sorted with CD4, CD8alpha, NKG2D, NKG2ACE and other markers. Investigators isolated RNA and reverse transcribed it into cDNA to act as the sequencing template. Profiled with immunoSEQ multiplex PCR; TCRdb holds only in-frame clones, not every one. In total the sample includes about 2,200 clones, none of them seen once. The specimen sequenced was CD8+ T cells sorted from a lymph node. These receptors were taken from a C3H/HeJ mouse with alopecia areata. The MHC haplotype recorded for the strain is H2-k.

This clone came up many times. Genes here carry mouse names. The CDR3 end lies 4 residues beyond the end of the read and is filled in from the germline J gene. The chain couples TRBV19 to TRBJ2-7, with D perhaps TRBD1 (6 bases). CDR1 is FNHDT, CDR2 SITEND, per germline (reference sequence). The CDR3 has 17 residues. Trimming shortened V by 1 base and J by 0 bases, and 17 bases separated the two germline ends. The CDR3 loop reads CASSIRQGRILSYEQYF. The DNA read from the CDR3 is TGTGCCAGCAGTATAAGGCAGGGGAGGATTCTCTCCTAT. The complete variable domain, with remaining parts taken from reference TRBV19 and TRBJ2-7, reads GGIITQTPKFLIGQEGQKLTLKCQQNFNHDTMYWYRQDSGKGLRLIYYSITENDLQKGDLSEGYDASREKKSSFSLTVTSAQKNEMAVFLCASSIRQGRILSYEQYFGPGTRLTVL.

A note on this clone: Mouse germline and gene names are used. The CDR3 is cut off 4 residues early in the read; its end comes from the germline J gene. J is TRBJ2-2 and V is TRBV19, with 9 bases aligning to TRBD2. V shed 5 bases, J shed 0 bases, and the junction held 5 bases outside the gene matches. The CDR3 consists of 16 residues. Germline CDR1 and CDR2: FNHDT and SITEND (reference sequence). CDR3 DNA (partial): TGTGCCAGCAGCCAAGGACTGGGGTCAAACACCGGG. Its protein is CASSQGLGSNTG. In full, the CDR3 reads CASSQGLGSNTGQLYF. Filled out from reference TRBV19 and TRBJ2-2, the complete variable domain reads GGIITQTPKFLIGQEGQKLTLKCQQNFNHDTMYWYRQDSGKGLRLIYYSITENDLQKGDLSEGYDASREKKSSFSLTVTSAQKNEMAVFLCASSQGLGSNTGQLYFGEGSKLTVL.